This T cell receptor beta chain derives from a study of blood T cell repertoires in COVID-19. Study-wide context: COVID-19 samples, acute and convalescent, were from the United States, Italy and Spain.

How the authors handled the data: Amplification from reference gene primers served as the basis for estimated nucleated cell counts. Assay: immunoSEQ multiplex PCR; the TCRdb copy retains only in-frame clones and omits some. That table furnishes V, J and clone size, whereas the DNA furnished D and trimming. The sample lists about 440,000 clones, 87% seen once, with just under 2% in the top ten. V lost 6 bases and J lost 7; bases outside the gene matches: 9. The CDR3 is made up of 13 amino acids. The sample consisted of PBMCs or T cells enriched from blood (not recorded which). V is TRBV12-3 or TRBV12-4 and J is TRBJ2-7; 7 bases align to TRBD1. The source is a woman aged 18-29 years with acute COVID-19. The CDR3: CASRSTGIGEQYF. The CDR3 nucleotides are TGTGCCAGCAGGTCGACAGGGATCGGGGAGCAGTACTTC.